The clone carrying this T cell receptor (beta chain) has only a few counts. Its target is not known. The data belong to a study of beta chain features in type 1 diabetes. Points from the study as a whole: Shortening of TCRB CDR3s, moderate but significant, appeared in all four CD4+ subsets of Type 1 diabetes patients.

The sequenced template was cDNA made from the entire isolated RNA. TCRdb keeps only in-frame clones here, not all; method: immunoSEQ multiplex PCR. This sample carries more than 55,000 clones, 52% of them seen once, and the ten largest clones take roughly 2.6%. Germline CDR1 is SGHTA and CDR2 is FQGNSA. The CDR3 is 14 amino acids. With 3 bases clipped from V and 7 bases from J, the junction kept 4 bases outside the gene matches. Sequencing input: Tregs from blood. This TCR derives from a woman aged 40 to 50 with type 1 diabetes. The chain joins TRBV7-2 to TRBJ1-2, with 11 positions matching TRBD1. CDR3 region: CASSLDRGQAGYTF. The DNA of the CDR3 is TGTGCCAGCAGCTTGGACAGGGGGCAGGCTGGCTACACCTTC.